A single sample is the source of the 22 T cell receptor beta chains below, sequenced in a study of T-cell reconstitution after alpha-beta-depleted transplantation in children. It was with unique molecular identifiers that the TCRbeta library was prepared. In TCRdb, the PCR reads were re-called with MiXCR into one record per CDR3 protein. The table includes about 300,000 distinct CDR3 sequences, roughly 8.2% detected once. Findings and limits, study-wide: The main origin of T-cell counts and diversity one year after transplant was newly produced T cells.

Which antigens these TCRs recognize remains unknown. The material was peripheral blood, obtained 360 days after TCRalphabeta/CD19-depleted stem cell transplant. These receptors came from a female patient aged 2-9 years who had a stem cell transplant for Fanconi anemia, so the T cells may come from the graft donor.

This clonotype was counted between two and nine times. The gene calls are TRBV4-3 and TRBJ2-1; D is undetermined. This CDR3 spans 15 amino acids. Trimming cost V 0 bases and J 0 bases, with 6 bases left between them. Germline V lookup: CDR1 LGHNA, CDR2 YSLEER. The CDR3 sequence: CASSQDFNSYNEQFF. Written as DNA, the CDR3 is TGCGCCAGCAGCCAAGATTTCAACTCCTACAATGAGCAGTTCTTC.

In this sample, this clonotype turned up many times. The rearrangement links TRBV20-1 to TRBJ1-2; no reliable D call. V gave up 2 bases and J gave up 7 bases, with 2 bases separating them. The CDR3 runs to 9 residues. Per the germline V gene, CDR1 is DFQATT and CDR2 is SNEGSKA (reference sequence). In DNA, the CDR3 is TGCAGTGCTAGAATTGGCTACACCTTC. It is translated as CSARIGYTF.

This clonotype was seen repeatedly, ten times or more. This rearrangement joins TRBV29-1 to TRBJ2-3; 7 nucleotides match TRBD1. J lost 4 bases, V lost 0 bases, and 7 bases had no gene match. The CDR3 consists of 15 residues. Germline CDR1 SQVTM, CDR2 ANQGSEA. This chain's CDR3 is CSVEDYPQGSDTQYF. CDR3 nucleotide sequence: TGCAGCGTTGAAGATTATCCACAGGGGTCAGATACGCAGTATTTT.

This clonotype was found many times. V is TRBV28 and J is TRBJ1-1; D remains unclear. V lost 5 bases and J 10 bases, leaving 14 bases between the germline ends. The CDR3 extends over 12 amino acids. CDR1 and CDR2 (germline): MDHEN, SYDVKM. The CDR3 DNA is TGTGCCAGCAGTCCCTTCGCCAGGTTAGCTTTCTTT. Residues: CASSPFARLAFF.

The genes are TRBV2 and TRBJ2-1; 12 bases are a match to TRBD2. Germline-derived CDR1 and CDR2 are SNHLY and FYNNEI. The CDR3 length is 20 residues. The V gene end was trimmed by 7 bases and the J gene end by 0 bases; junction bases not matched to a gene: 16. The CDR3: CASTTEPGLAGFSSYNEQFF. For the CDR3, the DNA is TGTGCCAGCACTACCGAACCGGGACTAGCGGGTTTCAGCTCCTACAATGAGCAGTTCTTC.

This clonotype was picked up many times. V usage is TRBV20-1 and J usage is TRBJ2-1; a weak D match, TRBD2 (5 bases). This CDR3 is 13 amino acids long. V was shortened by 3 bases and J by 4 bases, with 10 bases between the two germline ends. In germline, CDR1 is DFQATT, CDR2 SNEGSKA (reference sequence). The CDR3 DNA reads TGCAGTGCTAGTGGAGAGGGTTACAATGAGCAGTTCTTC. It translates to CSASGEGYNEQFF.

The chain joins TRBV9 to TRBJ2-3; tentatively, D is TRBD2 (6 bases). Germline CDR1 SGDLS, CDR2 YYNGEE. The CDR3 loop spans 16 amino acids. Trimming removed 4 bases from V and 3 bases from J, with 18 bases in between. The CDR3 nucleotides read TGTGCCAGCAGCACCCAGCGGGCCACCCCGACAGATACGCAGTATTTT. Encoded protein: CASSTQRATPTDTQYF.

This clonotype was observed a few times. V usage is TRBV20-1 and J usage is TRBJ1-1, with D uncertain. This CDR3 contains 12 residues. V shed 5 bases and J shed 0 bases, with 7 bases lying between them. CDR1 is DFQATT, CDR2 SNEGSKA, per germline (reference sequence). Written as DNA, the CDR3 is TGCAGTGCTCAACCAATGAACACTGAAGCTTTCTTT. It yields the protein CSAQPMNTEAFF.

Notes on this clonotype: Just one base apart from a much larger clone, this may be a read error. This chain connects TRBV20-1 to TRBJ2-4, with D possibly being TRBD2 (5 bases). CDR3 size: 14 residues. From germline, CDR1 is DFQATT and CDR2 SNEGSKA (reference sequence). V was shortened by 3 bases and J by 3 bases, with 12 bases between the two germline ends. CDR3 protein: CSASLAPGKNIQYF. The CDR3 DNA sequence: TGCAGTGCTAGCCTAGCTCCGGGCAAAAACATTCAGTACTTC.

In this sample, this clonotype turned up many times. Here the CDR3 reads CASSLNGQVLYEQYF. In nucleotides, the CDR3 is TGTGCCAGCAGTTTAAACGGACAGGTCTTATACGAGCAGTACTTC. The genes are TRBV28 and TRBJ2-7, with TRBD1 identical over 7 bases. Losses at the gene ends were 2 bases for V and 4 bases for J; bases not matched to a gene: 8. Germline V gene data show CDR1 as MDHEN and CDR2 as SYDVKM. The CDR3 covers 15 residues.

The rearrangement links TRBV27 to TRBJ2-1; D may be TRBD2 (5 bases). V was cut by 0 bases and J by 10 bases, with 13 bases left in between. Germline loops: CDR1 MNHEY, CDR2 SMNVEV (reference sequence). This CDR3 spans 14 amino acids. CDR3 protein: CASSLSPGSVEQFF. DNA for the CDR3: TGTGCCAGCAGTTTATCCCCGGGTAGCGTCGAGCAGTTCTTC.

This clonotype showed up many times. The rearrangement uses TRBV20-1 and TRBJ1-6; TRBD1 is a possible D gene (6 bases). V shed 1 base and J shed 2 bases, with 9 bases lying between them. The CDR3 is 15 residues long. Germline CDR1 and CDR2: DFQATT and SNEGSKA (reference sequence). DNA for the CDR3: TGCAGTGCTAGAGGGGGGCCGACCTATAATTCACCCCTCCACTTT. Protein sequence: CSARGGPTYNSPLHF.

At least ten counts were recorded for this clonotype. This CDR3 reads CASSHPLVSTQYF. The CDR3 DNA reads as TGCGCCAGCAGCCATCCCCTAGTGAGTACGCAGTATTTT. V usage is TRBV4-1 and J usage is TRBJ2-3; D remains unclear. The CDR3 is made up of 13 amino acids. V gave up 3 bases and J gave up 8 bases, with 12 bases separating them. Germline V lookup: CDR1 MGHRA, CDR2 YSYEKL.

This clonotype was detected only a few times. V and J are TRBV5-1 and TRBJ2-7; 13 bases are a match to TRBD2. CDR3 length: 18 amino acids. Trimming at V came to 3 bases and at J to 3 bases, leaving 12 bases not matched to a gene. Germline CDR1 and CDR2: SGHRS and YFSETQ. CDR3 in DNA: TGCGCCAGCAGCTCCCCGCGACTAGCGGGAGGTCAGGGCTACGAGCAGTACTTC. Residues: CASSSPRLAGGQGYEQYF.

In this sample, this clonotype turned up a few times. This sequence joins TRBV12-3 or TRBV12-4 and TRBJ1-3, with TRBD1 identical over 8 bases. V dropped 3 bases and J dropped 0; count of bases not matched to a gene: 10. The CDR3 totals 18 residues. CDR3 bases: TGTGCCAGCAGTTTTCAGGCAGGGGGCGGCCCCTCTGGAAACACCATATATTTT. Its protein is CASSFQAGGGPSGNTIYF.

To note about this clonotype: One junction end does not reproduce the germline sequence, and a read error may be involved. V and J are TRBV4-1 and TRBJ2-2; 15 nucleotides agree with TRBD2. Germline V gene lookup returns CDR1 MGHRA and CDR2 YSYEKL. This CDR3 spans 19 amino acids. In DNA, the CDR3 is TGTGCCATGAGCACCGGACTAGCGGGGGGGATCGCGAACACCGGGGAGCTGTTTTTT. Translating gives CAMSTGLAGGIANTGELFF.

In this sample, this clonotype turned up a few times. This chain joins TRBV12-3 or TRBV12-4 and TRBJ1-2; a weak D match, TRBD1 (5 bases). The V end was cut by 3 bases, the J end by 4 bases, with 12 bases between. CDR3 length: 14 residues. This CDR3 is CASSFGRQLYGYTF. The CDR3 DNA sequence: TGTGCCAGCAGTTTTGGAAGACAGCTCTATGGCTACACCTTC.

The chain has TRBV2 and TRBJ2-7; no firm D call. The V gene's germline CDR1 is SNHLY and CDR2 FYNNEI. V dropped 5 bases and J dropped 0 bases, with 14 bases sitting between them. The CDR3 spans 15 residues. DNA of the CDR3: TGTGCCAGCAGTAGGCGTTGGATCGGCTCCTACGAGCAGTACTTC. Its translation: CASSRRWIGSYEQYF.

The sample holds many counts of this clonotype. J is TRBJ2-7 and V is TRBV27, with 7 bases lining up with TRBD2. Germline V gene data show CDR1 as MNHEY and CDR2 as SMNVEV (reference sequence). The CDR3 spans 13 residues. After removal of 5 bases from V and 3 bases from J, the junction contained 4 bases not matched to a gene. The CDR3 protein is CASSPTSVYEQYF. CDR3 nucleotides: TGTGCCAGCAGTCCTACTAGCGTCTACGAGCAGTACTTC.

This clonotype has at least ten counts. This chain links TRBV11-2 with TRBJ2-1; no clear D gene. The germline V gene has CDR1 SGHAT and CDR2 FQNNGV. Trimming took off 0 bases at V and 13 bases at J, with 19 bases between the two ends. CDR3 length: 15 amino acids. CDR3 protein: CASSLDSAYGPTQFF. CDR3 in DNA: TGTGCCAGCAGCTTAGATTCGGCATATGGTCCCACACAGTTCTTC.

This clonotype was seen ten or more times. This sequence joins TRBV20-1 and TRBJ2-1; the D gene is possibly TRBD2 (6 bases). Looked up from germline, CDR1 is DFQATT and CDR2 is SNEGSKA (reference sequence). The CDR3 sequence is 15 residues long. The germline V and J ends were trimmed by 2 bases and 9 bases, with 20 bases remaining between them. CDR3 amino acids: CSARPSGVWMGEQFF. CDR3 DNA sequence: TGCAGTGCTAGACCCTCGGGAGTGTGGATGGGTGAGCAGTTCTTC.

This clonotype was seen repeatedly, ten times or more. The chain links TRBV5-6 to TRBJ1-1; D unclear. Deletions cut 1 base from V and 2 bases from J, with 6 bases between. Germline V lookup: CDR1 SGHDT, CDR2 YYEEEE. The CDR3 loop spans 13 amino acids. The CDR3 DNA sequence: TGTGCCAGCAGCTTGTGGGCTAACACTGAAGCTTTCTTT. The encoded protein is CASSLWANTEAFF.